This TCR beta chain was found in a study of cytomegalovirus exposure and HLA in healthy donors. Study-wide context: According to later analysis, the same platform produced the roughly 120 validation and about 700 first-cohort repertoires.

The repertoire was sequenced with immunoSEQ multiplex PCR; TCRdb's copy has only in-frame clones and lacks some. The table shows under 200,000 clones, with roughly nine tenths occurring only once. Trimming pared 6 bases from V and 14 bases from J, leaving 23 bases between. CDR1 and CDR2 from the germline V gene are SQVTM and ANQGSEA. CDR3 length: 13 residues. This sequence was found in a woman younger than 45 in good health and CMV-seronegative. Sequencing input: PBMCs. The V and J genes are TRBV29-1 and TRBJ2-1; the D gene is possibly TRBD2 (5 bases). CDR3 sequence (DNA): TGCAGCGTCGCGCCCGCGGGTGTCCTCGGGGAGTTCTTC. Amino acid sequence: CSVAPAGVLGEFF.